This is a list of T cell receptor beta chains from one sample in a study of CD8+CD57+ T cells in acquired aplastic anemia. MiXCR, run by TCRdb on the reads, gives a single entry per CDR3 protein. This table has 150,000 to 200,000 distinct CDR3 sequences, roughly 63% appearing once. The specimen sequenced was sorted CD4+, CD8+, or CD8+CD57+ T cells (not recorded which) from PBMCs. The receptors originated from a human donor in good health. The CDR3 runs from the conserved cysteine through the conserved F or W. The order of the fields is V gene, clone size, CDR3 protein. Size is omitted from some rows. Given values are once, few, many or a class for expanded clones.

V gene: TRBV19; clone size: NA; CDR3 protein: CASSKRGGSGEQFF
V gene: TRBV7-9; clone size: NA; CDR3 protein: CASSLRTSGFETQYF
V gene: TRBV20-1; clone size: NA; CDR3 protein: CSAQGDHDYEQYF
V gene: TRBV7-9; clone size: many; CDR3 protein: CASSLGSGGIGLRHNPNEQFF
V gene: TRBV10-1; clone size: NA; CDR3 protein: CASSEKRSDGYTF
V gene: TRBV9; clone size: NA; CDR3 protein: CASSVETGGVQYF
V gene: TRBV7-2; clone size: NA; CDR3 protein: CASSLQRDTNQPQHF
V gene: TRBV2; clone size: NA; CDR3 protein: CASIAGGTDTQYF
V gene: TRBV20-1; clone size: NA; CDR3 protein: CSASQDRARGYTF
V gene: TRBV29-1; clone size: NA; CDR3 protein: CSVEDPGLAPHNEQFF
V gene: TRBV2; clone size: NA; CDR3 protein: CATSGGGQIEKLFF
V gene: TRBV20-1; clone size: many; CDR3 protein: CSARDLRGPTNTEAFF
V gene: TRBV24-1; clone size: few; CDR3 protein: CATSALSRWETQYF
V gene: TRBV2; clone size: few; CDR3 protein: CASRRMNTEAFF
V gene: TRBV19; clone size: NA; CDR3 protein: CASSIGGFGEKLFF
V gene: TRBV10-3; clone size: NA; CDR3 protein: CAISGSRGHSPLHF
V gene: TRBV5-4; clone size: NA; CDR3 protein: CASSRQAREGRRTGELFF
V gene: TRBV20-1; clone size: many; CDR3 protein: CSALAAPKTPPNYGYTF
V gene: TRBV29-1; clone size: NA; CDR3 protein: CSVQALGSEAFF
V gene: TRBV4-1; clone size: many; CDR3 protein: CASSQDSGEGTPLHF
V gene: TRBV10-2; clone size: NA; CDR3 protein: CASSEVPGTQYF
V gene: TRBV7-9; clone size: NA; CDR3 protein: CASGRAGVDTQYF
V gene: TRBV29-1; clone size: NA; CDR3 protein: CSVELGGYEQYF
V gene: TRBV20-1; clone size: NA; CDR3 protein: CSARDIGTGGGYTF
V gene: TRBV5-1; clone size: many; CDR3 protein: CASNFGAGGVTEAFF
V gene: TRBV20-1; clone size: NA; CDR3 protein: CSARDVAGMSETQYF
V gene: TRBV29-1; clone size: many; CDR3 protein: CSVGGNRGPSYEQYF
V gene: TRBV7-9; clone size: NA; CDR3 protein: CASSFGGSLNQPQHF
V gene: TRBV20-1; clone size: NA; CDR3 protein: CSARGGATGVNSPLHF
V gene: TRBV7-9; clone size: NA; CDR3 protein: CASSLGAAQGSLLHF
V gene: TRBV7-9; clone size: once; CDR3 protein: CASSFDSGNQPQHF
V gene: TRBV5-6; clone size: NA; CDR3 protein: CASSLDSYNSPLHF
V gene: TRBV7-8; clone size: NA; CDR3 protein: CASTQGRRNEKLFF
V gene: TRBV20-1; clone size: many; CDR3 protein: CSAATPAGALYEQYF
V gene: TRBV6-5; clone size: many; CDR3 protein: CASSTMASTVNTGELFF
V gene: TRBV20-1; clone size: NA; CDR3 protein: CSARTGQGAISTEAFF
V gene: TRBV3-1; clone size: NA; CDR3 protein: CASSSPSSGRAYEQYF
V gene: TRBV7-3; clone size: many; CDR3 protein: CASGTSGSNEQFF
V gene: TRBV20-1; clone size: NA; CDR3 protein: CSARPLGSYNEQFF
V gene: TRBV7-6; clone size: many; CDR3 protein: CASRAGLEETQYF
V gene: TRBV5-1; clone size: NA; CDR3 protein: CASSLALAGGEETQYF
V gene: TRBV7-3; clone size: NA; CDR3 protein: CASSVLAGATNEQFF
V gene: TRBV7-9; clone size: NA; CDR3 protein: CASSLIGSGYTF
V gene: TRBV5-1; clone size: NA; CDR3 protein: CASSLSYSRGKEQYF